These 13 T cell receptor beta chains originate from one sample sequenced in a study of blood T cell repertoires in COVID-19. Produced via immunoSEQ multiplex PCR; TCRdb's table is partial and in-frame only. This repertoire shows fewer than 150,000 clones, about 85% found once; its top ten account for about 3%. The sequenced material came from peripheral blood. All receptors come from a middle-aged man with acute or convalescent COVID-19.

J is TRBJ1-6 and V is TRBV27; D is undetermined. The CDR3 is made up of 16 amino acids. Germline V gene data show CDR1 as MNHEY and CDR2 as SMNVEV (reference sequence). V lost 3 bases to trimming and J lost 0 bases, with 9 bases between them. DNA of the CDR3: TGTGCCAGCAGTTTCTCAGGTAGCTCCTATAATTCACCCCTCCACTTT. Its translation: CASSFSGSSYNSPLHF.

The chain links TRBV7-9 to TRBJ1-4; perhaps TRBD1 as D (5 bases). V was cut by 5 bases and J by 12 bases, with 22 bases left in between. There are 15 residues in the CDR3. Germline V gives CDR1 SEHNR, CDR2 FQNEAQ (reference sequence). The CDR3 region has the DNA TGTGCCAGCAGCCCCCGAGGCCCAACAGGAGGGCAACTGTTTTTT. Encoded protein: CASSPRGPTGGQLFF.

The rearrangement uses TRBV27 and TRBJ1-6, with 8 bases aligning to TRBD1. This CDR3 contains 15 residues. Per germline, CDR1 MNHEY and CDR2 SMNVEV (reference sequence). J gave up 11 bases and V 5 bases, and 11 bases lay outside the gene matches. Written as DNA, the CDR3 is TGTGCCAGCAGTCCGGGAACAGGGGGTTACCCACCCCTCCACTTT. Translated, it gives CASSPGTGGYPPLHF.

The J gene is TRBJ2-2, the V gene TRBV30; D is unresolved. The V and J ends lost 2 bases and 4 bases respectively, with 11 bases between them. This CDR3 contains 14 residues. The germline CDR1 and CDR2 sequences are GTSNPN and SVGIG (reference sequence). The chain's CDR3 is CAWSLFTTTGELFF. CDR3 sequence (DNA): TGTGCCTGGAGTCTCTTCACAACCACCGGGGAGCTGTTTTTT. The entire variable domain, with the rest obtained from reference TRBV30 and TRBJ2-2, is as follows: SQTIHQWPATLVQPVGSPLSLECTVEGTSNPNLYWYRQAAGRGLQLLFYSVGIGQISSEVPQNLSASRPQDRQFILSSKKLLLSDSGFYLCAWSLFTTTGELFFGEGSRLTVL.

This chain connects TRBV19 to TRBJ2-7; 11 positions match TRBD2. Unmatched junction bases numbered 2, after V lost 3 bases and J lost 4 bases. Germline CDR1 reads LNHDA; CDR2 reads SQIVND (reference sequence). The CDR3 has 14 amino acids. CDR3 amino acids: CASSIGLAGYEQYF. The CDR3 nucleotides are TGTGCCAGTAGTATTGGACTAGCGGGTTACGAGCAGTACTTC.

As DNA, the CDR3 is TGTGCCAGCAGTTTCACTAGCGGGGGCGAGTGGGAGACCCAGTACTTC. Translating gives CASSFTSGGEWETQYF. This chain connects TRBV27 to TRBJ2-5; the match to TRBD2 covers 11 bases. This CDR3 is built from 16 residues. In germline, CDR1 is MNHEY, CDR2 SMNVEV (reference sequence). V lost 3 bases and J lost 5; bases outside the gene matches: 8.

The V gene is TRBV2, the J gene TRBJ1-6, with D possibly being TRBD1 (5 bases). The CDR3 consists of 13 residues. Germline V lookup: CDR1 SNHLY, CDR2 FYNNEI. The V end lost 6 bases, the J end lost 8 bases, and 11 bases lay between the germline ends. CDR3 sequence (DNA): TGTGCCAGCAGCGGGGGGGTGCATTCACCCCTCCACTTT. It specifies CASSGGVHSPLHF.

This rearrangement joins TRBV5-1 to TRBJ2-3; tentative D call: TRBD2 (5 bases). This CDR3 has 13 residues. Trimming took 3 bases from V and 6 from J, leaving 11 bases between them. Germline-derived CDR1 and CDR2 are SGHRS and YFSETQ. In nucleotides, the CDR3 is TGCGCCAGCAGCTCCGGAGGTCAGGATACGCAGTATTTT. The encoded protein is CASSSGGQDTQYF.

The chain combines TRBV4-1 with TRBJ2-7; a possible D gene is TRBD2 (6 bases). Germline V gene lookup returns CDR1 MGHRA and CDR2 YSYEKL. The CDR3 extends over 15 amino acids. The ends were cut back, 3 bases at V and 2 bases at J, with 14 bases in the middle. DNA of the CDR3: TGCGCCAGCAGCCAGACGGAGGGAGGAGCCTACGAGCAGTACTTC. Amino acid sequence: CASSQTEGGAYEQYF.

The rearrangement joins TRBV4-3 to TRBJ2-3; D uncertain. Looked up from germline, CDR1 is LGHNA and CDR2 is YSLEER. This CDR3 comprises 15 residues. Trimming shortened V by 4 bases and J by 1 base, and 12 bases separated the two germline ends. The CDR3 sequence: CASSLLGTGTDTQYF. CDR3 nucleotides: TGCGCCAGCAGCCTCTTAGGCACAGGCACAGATACGCAGTATTTT.

The chain links TRBV12-3 or TRBV12-4 to TRBJ2-1; 9 nucleotides match TRBD2. The CDR3 runs to 13 residues. Germline trimming cut 7 bases from V and 5 bases from J; bases unmatched to any gene: 3. The CDR3 DNA follows: TGTGCCAGCATCCTAGCGGGAAACAATGAGCAGTTCTTC. This gives the protein CASILAGNNEQFF.

This clone was detected only once. This chain links TRBV5-1 with TRBJ2-5, with D maybe TRBD2 (7 bases). Germline lookup yields CDR1 SGHRS and CDR2 YFSETQ. Trimming took off 4 bases at V and 5 bases at J, with 15 bases between the two ends. This CDR3 has 14 amino acids. The CDR3 region has the DNA TGCGCCAGCAGCGGGGGGGCCGTATGGGAGACCCAGTACTTC. This translates into CASSGGAVWETQYF.

The chain couples TRBV5-5 to TRBJ2-6; maybe TRBD1 (6 bases). Trimming left V 0 bases short and J 0 bases short, with 16 bases between. The germline CDR1 and CDR2 sequences are SGHKS and YYEKEE (reference sequence). The CDR3 runs 19 residues. The CDR3 sequence: CASSLVWGLRTSGANVLTF. CDR3 in DNA: TGTGCCAGCAGCTTGGTTTGGGGGCTTAGGACCTCTGGGGCCAACGTCCTGACTTTC.